These 32 T cell receptor beta chains were sequenced from one sample in a study of TIL therapy for anti-PD-1-resistant metastatic lung cancer (dated by TCRdb to 2020 to 2023). Per the publication, the time point label means: pre-treatment sample, taken before nivolumab and TIL therapy. TCR beta CDR3 regions were amplified from genomic DNA with the immunoSEQ v3 hsTCRB kit using bias-controlled multiplex PCR. The clones in this table, taken by TCRdb from immuneACCESS, are in-frame only. Not every clone is retained; where verified, under half of the shortfall comes from an unresolved V gene, and the cause of the rest is unknown. The sample table records 25,000 to 40,000 clones; 74% of these occur just once. The ten biggest clones cover about 3% of the sample. Specimen: blood, collected at baseline. Every receptor here comes from a woman between 30 and 80 years old with non-small cell lung cancer.

The chain employs TRBV4-1 and TRBJ2-5, with TRBD1 matching over 7 bases. V shed 3 bases and J 1 base; nucleotides not matched to a gene: 17. Germline CDR1 is MGHRA and CDR2 is YSYEKL. This CDR3 has 19 amino acids. The CDR3 protein is CASSHRQGENQALQETQYF. The CDR3 coding sequence is TGCGCCAGCAGCCACCGACAGGGAGAGAACCAAGCCCTCCAAGAGACCCAGTACTTC.

This clone was observed a few times. The V and J genes are TRBV9 and TRBJ1-5; 7 nucleotides line up with TRBD1. V shed 7 bases, J shed 11 bases, and the junction held 15 bases outside the gene matches. The CDR3 length is 14 residues. Germline CDR1 SGDLS, CDR2 YYNGEE. The CDR3 reads CASLMDRKDGAQHF. In nucleotides, the CDR3 is TGTGCCAGCTTGATGGACAGGAAGGACGGGGCCCAGCATTTT.

The V and J genes are TRBV15 and TRBJ2-1; D is possibly TRBD1 (6 bases). Germline-derived CDR1 and CDR2 are LNHNV and YYDKDF (reference sequence). Trimming pared 5 bases from V and 0 bases from J, leaving 14 bases between. The CDR3 is 16 amino acids. The CDR3 bases are TGTGCCACCAGCGGGGAAACAGGGAGCTCCTACAATGAGCAGTTCTTC. Translation: CATSGETGSSYNEQFF.

The chain is built from TRBV30 and TRBJ2-2; 14 nucleotides align to TRBD2. There are 16 residues in the CDR3. V shed 1 base, J shed 6 bases, and the junction held 4 bases outside the gene matches. Germline CDR1 reads GTSNPN; CDR2 reads SVGIG (reference sequence). This chain's CDR3 is CAWSGGTSGSAGELFF. The CDR3, as DNA: TGTGCCTGGAGTGGGGGGACTAGCGGGAGTGCCGGGGAGCTGTTTTTT.

This rearrangement joins TRBV15 to TRBJ2-7, with 10 bases lining up with TRBD1. Trimming at V came to 4 bases and at J to 2 bases, leaving 11 bases not matched to a gene. Per the germline V gene, CDR1 is LNHNV and CDR2 is YYDKDF (reference sequence). The CDR3 contains 17 residues. Here the CDR3 DNA reads TGTGCCACCAGCACCACACCGGACAGGGGGATCCCCTACGAGCAGTACTTC. Translation gives CATSTTPDRGIPYEQYF.

This chain joins TRBV5-1 and TRBJ2-7; D tentatively reads TRBD1 or TRBD2 (5 bases each). V lost 4 bases to trimming and J lost 2 bases, with 13 bases between them. This CDR3 has 14 amino acids. Germline V gene lookup returns CDR1 SGHRS and CDR2 YFSETQ. The CDR3 DNA reads as TGCGCCAGCAGCCCCGAGGGACGCCCCTACGAGCAGTACTTC. Its translation: CASSPEGRPYEQYF.

The chain carries TRBV11-2 and TRBJ1-3; the D is unclear. Trimming took 2 bases from V and 0 from J, leaving 17 bases between them. The CDR3 consists of 18 residues. Per germline, CDR1 SGHAT and CDR2 FQNNGV. The CDR3 reads CASSLLRGYSDSGNTIYF. The CDR3 bases are TGTGCCAGCAGCTTACTCCGAGGGTACTCCGACTCTGGAAACACCATATATTTT.

This rearrangement joins TRBV27 to TRBJ2-7, with 7 bases matching TRBD1. The V segment lost 5 bases and the J segment 1 base; nucleotides outside the gene matches: 11. Germline V gene lookup returns CDR1 MNHEY and CDR2 SMNVEV (reference sequence). The CDR3 has 16 amino acids. CDR3 sequence: CASSPLTGTASYEQYF. The CDR3 DNA follows: TGTGCCAGCAGTCCTCTCACCGGGACAGCGTCCTACGAGCAGTACTTC.

The rearrangement links TRBV18 to TRBJ1-1; the D gene is possibly TRBD1 (5 bases). Germline CDR1 reads KGHSH; CDR2 reads LQKENI. The CDR3 is 13 amino acids. The V and J ends lost 8 bases and 0 bases respectively, with 10 bases between them. CDR3: CASSDRMNTEAFF. In nucleotides, the CDR3 is TGTGCCAGCAGTGACAGAATGAACACTGAAGCTTTCTTT. Complete variable domain (other parts from reference TRBV18 and TRBJ1-1): NAGVMQNPRHLVRRRGQEARLRCSPMKGHSHVYWYRQLPEEGLKFMVYLQKENIIDESGMPKERFSAEFPKEGPSILRIQQVVRGDSAAYFCASSDRMNTEAFFGQGTRLTVV.

This chain uses TRBV5-1 with TRBJ2-2; the match to TRBD1 covers 7 bases. Germline values: CDR1 SGHRS, CDR2 YFSETQ. This CDR3 spans 16 amino acids. V lost 1 base to trimming and J lost 6 bases; unmatched junction nucleotides: 9. The CDR3 DNA sequence: TGCGCCAGCAGCTTGTCGATAAAGGGGGCGCCCGGGGAGCTGTTTTTT. Protein product: CASSLSIKGAPGELFF. Full variable domain (rest looked up from reference TRBV5-1 and TRBJ2-2): KAGVTQTPRYLIKTRGQQVTLSCSPISGHRSVSWYQQTPGQGLQFLFEYFSETQRNKGNFPGRFSGRQFSNSRSEMNVSTLELGDSALYLCASSLSIKGAPGELFFGEGSRLTVL.

This chain links TRBV4-1 with TRBJ1-5; the D gene is possibly TRBD1 (5 bases). The germline V gene has CDR1 MGHRA and CDR2 YSYEKL. The CDR3 extends over 17 amino acids. Trimming left V 2 bases short and J 4 bases short, with 18 bases between. The CDR3 loop is CASSQTTHWTQNQPQHF. The CDR3 DNA is TGCGCCAGCAGCCAAACTACACATTGGACACAAAATCAGCCCCAGCATTTT.

The chain employs TRBV5-1 and TRBJ2-1; 14 bases are shared with TRBD2. The trim removed 5 bases at V and 7 bases at J, leaving 5 bases unmatched. The CDR3 spans 15 residues. The germline V gene encodes CDR1 SGHRS and CDR2 YFSETQ. The CDR3 DNA reads as TGCGCCAGCAGACCACGACTAGCGGGAGGGAATGAGCAGTTCTTC. It yields the protein CASRPRLAGGNEQFF.

V is TRBV19 and J is TRBJ2-1; 13 bases agree with TRBD2. Germline V gene lookup returns CDR1 LNHDA and CDR2 SQIVND (reference sequence). This CDR3 region has 18 residues. Unmatched junction bases numbered 7, after V lost 5 bases and J lost 0 bases. The CDR3 DNA follows: TGTGCCAGTAGTTTCCGGACTAGCGGGAGAGGCTCCTACAATGAGCAGTTCTTC. Translated, it gives CASSFRTSGRGSYNEQFF.

This clone has just a few counts. The chain uses TRBV6-6 and TRBJ1-1; D call uncertain. CDR1 and CDR2 (germline): MNHNY, SVGAGI (reference sequence). The V end was cut by 7 bases, the J end by 6 bases, with 18 bases between. This CDR3 contains 14 residues. CDR3 region: CASTRWETAPEAFF. The CDR3 DNA sequence: TGTGCCAGCACCCGGTGGGAAACTGCGCCTGAAGCTTTCTTT.

The rearrangement uses TRBV4-1 and TRBJ2-2, with D hard to call. V shed 6 bases and J shed 0 bases, with 14 bases lying between them. The length of the CDR3 is 16 residues. The germline V gene encodes CDR1 MGHRA and CDR2 YSYEKL. CDR3 in amino acids: CASRLWSLANTGELFF. In DNA, the CDR3 is TGCGCCAGCAGACTGTGGAGCCTAGCGAACACCGGGGAGCTGTTTTTT.

This sequence joins TRBV4-1 and TRBJ2-1, with D tentatively TRBD1 or TRBD2 (5 bases each). The CDR3 length is 16 residues. CDR1 and CDR2 (germline): MGHRA, YSYEKL. Trimming removed 1 base at V and 3 bases at J, with 13 bases between. The CDR3 loop is CASSQGGTRRYNEQFF. In DNA form, the CDR3 reads TGCGCCAGCAGCCAAGGAGGGACCAGGCGCTACAATGAGCAGTTCTTC.

CDR3 nucleotide sequence: TGTGCCAGCAGTGAAAAGAGGGTGGTCGGCTACACCTTC. The encoded protein is CASSEKRVVGYTF. The chain combines TRBV2 with TRBJ1-2; no clear D. The V gene's germline CDR1 is SNHLY and CDR2 FYNNEI. This CDR3 spans 13 amino acids. Trimming removed 2 bases from V and 8 bases from J, with 12 bases in between.

The rearrangement links TRBV7-6 to TRBJ2-7, with 14 bases identical to TRBD2. Trimming took 3 bases from V and 3 from J; bases not matched to a gene: 10. The CDR3 sequence is 18 residues long. CDR1 SGHVS and CDR2 FNYEAQ come from the germline V gene. Here the CDR3 DNA reads TGTGCCAGCAGCTTCGAACCTCCGGGACTAGCGGGAGACTACGAGCAGTACTTC. Its translation: CASSFEPPGLAGDYEQYF.

The rearrangement joins TRBV19 to TRBJ1-1; D call uncertain. V was shortened by 1 base and J by 4 bases, with 10 bases between the two germline ends. CDR1 is LNHDA, CDR2 SQIVND, per germline (reference sequence). The CDR3 loop spans 14 amino acids. The CDR3 is CASSIGNQATEAFF. DNA for the CDR3: TGTGCCAGTAGTATAGGGAATCAGGCCACTGAAGCTTTCTTT.

The chain links TRBV30 to TRBJ2-3; no clear D. The CDR3 is 13 residues long. The V end lost 0 bases, the J end lost 4 bases, and 8 bases lay between the germline ends. The germline V gene has CDR1 GTSNPN and CDR2 SVGIG (reference sequence). The CDR3 nucleotides are TGTGCCTGGAGTGTACGTGTCGCAGATACGCAGTATTTT. Its translation: CAWSVRVADTQYF. The variable domain in full, completed from reference TRBV30 and TRBJ2-3, reads SQTIHQWPATLVQPVGSPLSLECTVEGTSNPNLYWYRQAAGRGLQLLFYSVGIGQISSEVPQNLSASRPQDRQFILSSKKLLLSDSGFYLCAWSVRVADTQYFGPGTRLTVL.

This chain links TRBV7-8 with TRBJ1-4; D is unclear. V lost 1 base to trimming and J lost 7 bases, with 13 bases between them. In germline, CDR1 is SGHVS, CDR2 FQNEAQ. The CDR3 is made up of 15 amino acids. DNA for the CDR3: TGTGCCAGCAGCTTAGGGCATATAAGTCCTGAAAAACTGTTTTTT. Amino acid sequence: CASSLGHISPEKLFF.

The V gene is TRBV9, the J gene TRBJ2-7; D is possibly TRBD2 (6 bases). The CDR3 is 14 amino acids. Germline V gene sequence: CDR1 SGDLS, CDR2 YYNGEE. Trimming left V 4 bases short and J 6 bases short, with 17 bases between. The CDR3 reads CASSPGLESGEQYF. The CDR3, as DNA: TGTGCCAGCAGCCCGGGACTTGAAAGTGGCGAGCAGTACTTC.

This clone appeared a few times. The gene calls are TRBV5-1 and TRBJ2-1; tentatively, D is TRBD2 (6 bases). Looked up from germline, CDR1 is SGHRS and CDR2 is YFSETQ. V was pared by 4 bases and J by 2 bases, with 13 bases between. The CDR3 extends over 15 amino acids. The CDR3 is CASSLEWGAYNEQFF. In DNA, the CDR3 is TGCGCCAGCAGCCTGGAATGGGGGGCCTACAATGAGCAGTTCTTC. Full variable domain (remainder filled in from reference TRBV5-1 and TRBJ2-1): KAGVTQTPRYLIKTRGQQVTLSCSPISGHRSVSWYQQTPGQGLQFLFEYFSETQRNKGNFPGRFSGRQFSNSRSEMNVSTLELGDSALYLCASSLEWGAYNEQFFGPGTRLTVL.

This clone was observed a few times. The chain combines TRBV27 with TRBJ1-2; tentative D call: TRBD1 (6 bases). V was cut by 2 bases and J by 4 bases, with 8 bases left in between. Germline V gene lookup returns CDR1 MNHEY and CDR2 SMNVEV (reference sequence). This CDR3 comprises 13 residues. CDR3 sequence: CASSLRGAYGYTF. The DNA of the CDR3 is TGTGCCAGCAGTTTAAGGGGGGCCTATGGCTACACCTTC.

The chain couples TRBV29-1 to TRBJ2-7; tentative D call: TRBD2 (5 bases). The V end lost 3 bases, the J end lost 0 bases, and 12 bases lay between the germline ends. The CDR3 runs 14 residues. Germline lookup yields CDR1 SQVTM and CDR2 ANQGSEA. The CDR3 protein is CSVERAGTSYEQYF. The CDR3 DNA is TGCAGCGTTGAGCGTGCGGGCACCTCCTACGAGCAGTACTTC.

This chain joins TRBV5-6 and TRBJ2-2; D is unresolved. Germline V gene sequence: CDR1 SGHDT, CDR2 YYEEEE. Trimming removed 4 bases at V and 1 base at J, with 2 bases between. The CDR3 totals 12 residues. The CDR3 DNA is TGTGCCAGCAGCAAGAACACCGGGGAGCTGTTTTTT. It specifies CASSKNTGELFF.

This chain links TRBV7-2 with TRBJ2-7; TRBD2 matches 9 bases. The germline CDR1 and CDR2 sequences are SGHTA and FQGNSA. This CDR3 contains 18 residues. V lost 1 base and J lost 0; bases outside the gene matches: 10. This chain's CDR3 is CASSLVAGVGGSSYEQYF. CDR3 nucleotides: TGTGCCAGCAGCTTAGTAGCGGGAGTAGGGGGGAGCTCCTACGAGCAGTACTTC.

This clone was observed a few times. The V gene is TRBV5-1, the J gene TRBJ2-3, with D unresolved. CDR1 is SGHRS, CDR2 YFSETQ, per germline. V lost 6 bases and J 1 base, leaving 12 bases between the germline ends. CDR3 length: 14 residues. This CDR3 reads CASTEVAGTDTQYF. As DNA, the CDR3 is TGCGCCAGCACTGAAGTGGCAGGCACAGATACGCAGTATTTT.

The chain has TRBV5-6 and TRBJ1-2, with D tentatively TRBD1 (6 bases). CDR3 size: 15 residues. Germline V gene lookup returns CDR1 SGHDT and CDR2 YYEEEE. The V gene lost 6 bases and the J gene lost 2 bases, with 17 bases spanning the gap. This CDR3 reads CASKYGGKKNYGYTF. CDR3 bases: TGTGCCAGCAAGTACGGGGGCAAGAAGAACTATGGCTACACCTTC.

The chain couples TRBV4-1 to TRBJ2-1, with 8 bases matching TRBD2. J was trimmed by 7 bases and V by 1 base; bases with no gene match: 9. The V gene's germline CDR1 is MGHRA and CDR2 YSYEKL. This CDR3 spans 16 amino acids. In nucleotides, the CDR3 is TGCGCCAGCAGCCAAGCGGGTAGAAAGCGGGAGAATGAGCAGTTCTTC. This encodes CASSQAGRKRENEQFF.

J is TRBJ2-5 and V is TRBV5-4, with unresolved D. CDR1 SGHNT and CDR2 YYREEE come from the germline V gene (reference sequence). This CDR3 comprises 13 residues. Between the trimmed V and J ends, which lost 4 bases and 5 bases, there was a span of 12 bases. CDR3 DNA: TGTGCCAGCAGCACCGGCGTGGGGGAGACCCAGTACTTC. This sequence encodes CASSTGVGETQYF.

The chain carries TRBV10-2 and TRBJ2-1; D not resolved. This CDR3 is built from 13 residues. The V gene lost 6 bases and the J gene lost 10 bases, with 16 bases spanning the gap. Germline CDR1 is WSHSY and CDR2 is SAAADI. CDR3 DNA: TGCGCCAGCAGGGCTCTAGGTGATCAAGAGCAGTTCTTC. Translated, it gives CASRALGDQEQFF.